This T cell receptor (beta chain) was captured by sequencing in a study of T-cell reconstitution after alpha-beta-depleted transplantation in children (dated by TCRdb to between 2015 and 2016). With regard to the full study: T-cell immune reconstitution after TCRalphabeta/CD19-depleted allogeneic hematopoietic cell transplantation in children was quantitatively tracked in the study by means of TCR repertoire profiling.

The library relied on PCR. The instrument was an Illumina HiSeq 2500. To normalize quantification of the TCRbeta repertoire, the TCR libraries were built with molecular barcoding that relied on unique molecular identifiers. The public sequencing data were trimmed at Q25 with fastp and processed into clonotypes with MiXCR by TCRdb, which kept only in-frame beta chains. Rows merge per CDR3 protein into single entries with the most common DNA and genes. The sample table contains over 85,000 distinct CDR3 sequences; only one count was recorded for about 9.3% of them. The biggest ten clones account for about 8.8% of the sample. V lost 0 bases and J lost 1 base; the stretch between them is 6 bases long. The germline V gene gives CDR1 as MNHEY and CDR2 as SVGAGI. The CDR3 runs 14 residues from the cysteine to the phenylalanine. Left in the record is the CDR3 DNA by itself, 42 bases read in frame from the first base.

This clonotype was observed at least ten times. What antigen it recognizes has not been identified. Base qualities are missing; no much larger clone stands one base away. The TCR was taken from a human donor who donated a stem cell graft to a child with acute lymphoblastic leukemia. This specimen consisted of PBMCs from the stem cell graft donor, obtained from the stem cell graft. The chain is made from TRBV6-5 and TRBJ2-5; possibly the D gene is TRBD1, per 5 matching bases. The CDR3: CASSYSTAQETQYF. The DNA sequence is as follows: TGTGCCAGCAGTTACTCGACAGCCCAAGAGACCCAGTACTTC.